This T cell receptor (beta chain) comes out of a study of CD8 T cells in ankylosing spondylitis. Study-wide results and limits: Significantly higher representation of disease-linked clones was reported for matched ankylosing spondylitis synovial fluid. Past research had described some motif variants in reactive arthritis synovial fluid and blood. Ankylosing spondylitis blood seemed to carry a telltale TCR beta motif made of several highly homologous variants. Disease-linked clones were found to be CD8+ and relatively rare in peripheral blood.

The CDR3 sequence is 14 residues long. The V gene's germline CDR1 is LGHNA and CDR2 YNFKEQ. The V and J ends lost 1 base and 3 bases respectively, with 7 bases between them. Making use of molecular barcodes, quantitative 5'-RACE generated TCR beta libraries. TCRdb reanalysed the 5' RACE reads using MiXCR and keeps one entry per CDR3 protein. The top ten hold approximately 0.51% of the sample, which has about 800,000 distinct CDR3 sequences, 12% seen once. Points on this clonotype: Its antigen is as yet unknown.

Sample: blood, either unsorted or a sorted T cell fraction (not recorded which). The receptor comes from a male donor with ankylosing spondylitis. The V and J genes are TRBV4-2 and TRBJ2-1; D gene uncertain. In nucleotides, the CDR3 is TGTGCCAGCAGCCAAGCAGACGGCTACAATGAGCAGTTCTTC. Its protein is CASSQADGYNEQFF.